This TCR beta chain was found in a study of cytomegalovirus exposure and HLA in healthy donors (dated by TCRdb to 2017 to 2019). The study in broad terms: According to an earlier analysis of 450 to 650 of the donors, about 179 million T cells yielded 95 million to 140 million unique TCR beta sequences and around 280 Gb of sequence data. About 320 gigabases of sequencing data and some 85 million unique TCR sequences were included in an early release covering about 620 HLA-typed donors. Of the roughly 400 genotyped donors, 65% to 90% fell in the genetic ancestry cluster associated with self-reported Caucasian donors. The study was designed to test whether signatures of past pathogen exposure could be identified by cataloging public T cell receptors. The T cell repertoires of 700 or so subjects were profiled by immunosequencing and related to cytomegalovirus serostatus. A separate validation cohort of about 110 different subjects was used in addition to the 666-subject first cohort. The study combined high-throughput TCR immunosequencing, statistical association of individual TCRs with disease status, and machine learning to predict cytomegalovirus infection status. To study patterns of TCR occurrence, a later analysis re-analyzed previously published TCR beta repertoires from 500 to 850 donors and added high-resolution HLA genotyping. Rather than using new phenotypic data, the later analysis identified candidate immune exposures from TCR beta sequences and from how often those sequences occurred across donors. In an earlier analysis of 587 of the donors, high-throughput TCR beta sequencing was used to judge whether each TCR beta V gene segment behaved as functional or pseudogenic. Donor age, sex, ethnicity and CMV serostatus were collected together with the repertoire data. A later genetic analysis took genome-wide SNP genotypes for about 55% of the 666 donors and used that subset as a discovery cohort. All discovery cohort repertoires had been generated using a single sequencing platform. HLA typing included class I and class II loci at four-digit resolution. The number of donors typed differed by locus, with about 629-630 for A, B, C, DRB1 and DQB1, approximately 500 for DQA1, 606 for DPA1, and some 440 for DPB1. Four to six DR-DQ haplotypes were handled as single units for association and clustering, since linkage in the cohort was strong. Across 300 to 500 genotyped donors of the cohort, an average of approximately 240,000 unique TCR beta nucleotide sequences per donor were sequenced, and approximately 17% of those sequences were non-productive.

In the case of this clone: No antigen is known for it. Within one base of it there is no much larger clone, and no base qualities were kept.

Library construction relied on the immunoSEQ multiplex PCR assay. For the multiplex PCR, a mixture combining 60 forward primers for TCR Vbeta segments and 13 reverse primers for TCR Jbeta segments was used. A multiplex PCR assay on genomic DNA amplified the CDR3 region of rearranged TCR beta genes. Amplified TCR beta libraries were sequenced as 87-base-pair reads on the Illumina HiSeq System. Turning to the authors' computational methods: A later analysis tallied 75 million to 95 million unique TCR beta chains across the 610 or so repertoires, and approximately 12 million of those chains were shared by two or more donors. Raw reads were error-corrected and collapsed into unique sequences with a nearest-neighbor algorithm that merged closely related sequences to remove PCR and sequencing errors. To assign V, D and J gene segments, CDR3 sequences were aligned to IMGT reference sequences. For a sequence to be retained, a match of at least six nucleotides was required to both a V gene segment and a J gene segment. Rearrangements were classified as productive when the CDR3 lacked stop codons and remained in frame with V and J, and all other rearrangements were classified as non-productive. CDR3 was defined by IMGT convention, running from the second conserved V-encoded cysteine to the conserved J-encoded phenylalanine. The earlier analysis of about 640 of the donors excluded any sequence lacking an unambiguous match to a single V gene segment. In an earlier analysis of roughly 500 of the donors, V segments were called functional above 56.7% productive rearrangements and were called segregating when the between-donor standard deviation exceeded 5%. To diagnose cytomegalovirus status from the catalog of TCR beta chain sequences, a statistical classification framework was built. A later analysis assigned V and J genes by comparing TCR nucleotide sequences with IMGT/GENE-DB human TR gene sequences. A later analysis assigned CDR3 sequences and most-parsimonious VDJ recombination scenarios with the TCRdist pipeline. A later analysis defined each TCR beta chain by its CDR3 amino acid sequence plus V-gene family, and excluded reads lacking a unique V-gene family. A later analysis removed over 500 highly shared, low-generation-probability nucleotide sequences to deal with suspected cross-contamination and a sequencing artifact. A later analysis calculated a clonal expansion index for each public chain from normalized within-repertoire ranks of inferred template counts. In a later analysis, generation probabilities were computed using a VDJ recombination model fitted to out-of-frame rearrangements, and the results were checked against IGoR. In a later analysis, hypergeometric tests were used to score TCR-TCR, TCR-HLA and TCR-CMV co-occurrence, with a repertoire-size bias correction applied to TCR pairs. In a later analysis, false discovery rates were estimated by permuting HLA or CMV assignments 20 times. In a later analysis, co-occurring TCRs were grouped using DBSCAN, with TCRdist sequence similarity added in when clustering inside HLA-allele-positive subsets. Repertoires with fewer than 30,000 or more than 120,000 public chains, plus five repertoires with anomalous nucleotide sharing, were excluded from co-occurrence clustering. TCRdb holds this immuneACCESS table with in-frame rearrangements only. Some clones are missing; in checked studies, unresolved V genes explain under half, and the rest has no known cause. V, J and clone size were drawn from that table, and D and trimming were deduced from the DNA. This sample is represented by roughly 200,000 clones; roughly 88% of them were singletons. The ten top clones hold approximately 0.71% of the sample.

The full study reports these points: Presence/absence analyses assumed roughly uniform sequencing depth across donors, an assumption that may not hold. Broadly in line with IMGT annotations, most TCR beta V segments showed up in productive rearrangements about 90% or about 30% of the time in an earlier analysis of approximately 640 of the donors. V-gene and J-gene trimming of TCR beta chains was associated with a missense DCLRE1C variant in a later genetic analysis, and the association was replicated in an independent cohort. A later analysis found that HLA-associated TCR beta chains were more clonally expanded and had lower generation probabilities than equally common non-associated chains. The classifier was reported to diagnose cytomegalovirus status with high specificity and sensitivity in both the original cohort and the validation cohort. Correlated functional status among segregating V segments might reflect linkage disequilibrium, but an unknown experimental factor could not be ruled out. A further reported finding was that TCR beta sequences accurately predicted the HLA-A and HLA-B alleles for most subjects in the first cohort. A later analysis found that TCR association rates varied across HLA loci, with DRB1 alleles showing the most associated TCRs and HLA-C alleles the fewest. A cluster of highly shared sequence variants was judged likely to be a technical artifact of the sequencing pipeline. The cohort was sequenced for TCR beta chains only, and without alpha or paired-chain data the features that could be detected were limited. The 87-base-pair reads could not distinguish some IMGT-functional V segments, including TRBV6-2 and TRBV6-3, so those segments were excluded. At a false discovery rate of 0.05, a later analysis linked some 18,000 TCR beta sequences to specific HLA alleles. When HLA alleles, especially DR and DQ, strongly co-occurred, attributing TCR associations to individual alleles was difficult. Because HLA typing was unavailable for some donors at each locus, only the typed subset was used in association tests. A later analysis reported that several top co-occurrence clusters appeared linked to parvovirus B19, influenza, CMV and Epstein-Barr virus. Most TCR sequences were observed very rarely across donors, whereas some public TCRs were present in many individuals. Immune exposure information for the cohort was limited to CMV serostatus. In a later analysis, most CMV-associated TCR beta chains were found to appear HLA-restricted, with HLA associations seemingly driven largely by CMV exposure. The study gave a list of over 150 TCR beta chains associated with cytomegalovirus. In a later genetic analysis, fewer N-insertions in productive TCRs were reported among donors in an Asian-associated ancestry cluster than the 666-donor mean. Seventeen rarely observed V segments, including chromosome 9 orphons, were excluded from the earlier analysis of some 590 of the donors because counts were too low. The authors suggested that the approach could potentially be generalized to other disease states and immunological phenotypes. Three of the identified cytomegalovirus-associated TCR beta chains were confirmed in vitro to be specific for cytomegalovirus antigens.

The cohort consisted of more than 650 healthy bone marrow donors. All cohort members were sampled while nominally healthy, although unrecorded immune exposures were likely present. The donor was CMV seronegative and was included in the group of 352 seronegative cohort members. Each donor provided a peripheral blood sample, and peripheral blood mononuclear cells were used for TCR beta sequencing. The Qiagen DNeasy Blood Extraction Kit was used to extract genomic DNA from the blood cell samples. The CDR3 goes from the cysteine to the phenylalanine over 13 residues. Only the CDR3 DNA stays, 39 bases, in frame from base 1. V loses 4 bases, J loses 6 bases, and the germline ends lie 13 bases apart. As encoded in the germline V gene, CDR1 is SNHLY while CDR2 is FYNNEI.

Sequenced input: PBMCs. The sequence came from a boy aged 2-15 years in good health and CMV-seronegative. The chain is made from TRBV2 and TRBJ2-7; a tentative D call is TRBD1 (6 bases match). The nucleotide sequence reads TGTGCCAGCAGTGGGGCAGGGGTCTCCGAGCAGTACTTC. This is translated as CASSGAGVSEQYF.